This T cell receptor beta chain was found in a study of technical replicates of blood from several donors. The protocol was immunoSEQ multiplex PCR, while the TCRdb copy is restricted to in-frame clones and leaves out a portion. The data contain tens of thousands of clones, just over 90% of them singletons. V lost 6 bases and J 5 bases, leaving 14 bases between the germline ends. The CDR3 is 13 amino acids. In germline, CDR1 is SGHRS, CDR2 YFSETQ. The clonotype comes from a human donor in good health. The sequencing input was T cells isolated from PBMCs. This rearrangement joins TRBV5-1 to TRBJ1-1; D is uncertain. This CDR3 is CASTTDLETEAFF. The CDR3 DNA is TGCGCCAGCACGACCGACTTGGAAACTGAAGCTTTCTTT.